This T cell receptor beta chain comes out of a study of cytomegalovirus exposure and HLA in healthy donors. Overall study results and limits: 164 TCR beta chains were listed as cytomegalovirus-associated. Specificity for CMV antigens was confirmed in vitro for a few of the CMV-associated chains.

With 60 Vbeta and 13 Jbeta primers, the PCR was carried out. Repertoires were generated with immunoSEQ multiplex PCR, while TCRdb's copy carries only in-frame clones and drops some. The sample yields tens of thousands of clones, 40% to 50% seen once. Concerning this clone: Its antigen is not identified.

Donors were ostensibly healthy at sampling, although undocumented immune exposures were probable. The trim removed 5 bases at V and 8 bases at J, leaving 12 bases unmatched. Germline V gene lookup returns CDR1 SGHVS and CDR2 FQNEAQ. The CDR3 has 17 amino acids. This clonotype was obtained from a woman aged 50 to 60 in good health and CMV-seronegative. What was sequenced was PBMCs. The chain is built from TRBV7-8 and TRBJ1-4; 12 bases are shared with TRBD1. CDR3 in DNA: TGTGCCAGCAGCCCCCATCCGGGACAGGGGGCTAGGGAAAAACTGTTTTTT. It is translated as CASSPHPGQGAREKLFF.